The rows below give T cell receptor beta chains drawn from one sample of a study of cytomegalovirus exposure and HLA in healthy donors. The table came from immunoSEQ multiplex PCR; TCRdb's copy has only in-frame clones and leaves some out. The data hold 200,000 to 250,000 clones, with approximately 80% observed a single time. Sequencing input: PBMCs. Receptors originate from a woman aged 25 to 45 in good health and CMV-seropositive. Both conserved end residues are trimmed from each CDR3.

>TRBJ2-7|TRBV28
ASSFETGNEQY
>TRBJ2-2|TRBV6-1
ASREQQGIPGELF
>TRBJ2-3|TRBV2
ASSVETGGTDTQY
>TRBJ2-7|TRBV27
ASKRTGYDEQY
>TRBJ2-1|TRBV25-1
ASSETVRDNEQF
>TRBJ2-7|TRBV2
ASTDDSYEQY
>TRBJ2-7|TRBV11-3
ASSSPRGGSSYEQY
>TRBJ1-1|TRBV9
ASSVGPGNTEAF
>TRBJ1-3|TRBV30
AWSEPSGQGGNTIY
>TRBJ2-7|TRBV15
ATSRGQLEDYEQY
>TRBJ2-1|TRBV11-2
ASSLEGGGRLNNEQF
>TRBJ2-2|TRBV5-6
ASSEGSNTGELF
>TRBJ1-1|TRBV5-1
ASSFRGGNAEAF
>TRBJ2-1|TRBV27
ASRLSGSNEQF
>TRBJ2-2|TRBV10-1
ASSEPGQGGYTGELF
>TRBJ2-7|TRBV11-1
ASSLEGQAYYEQY
>TRBJ1-1|TRBV19
ASSIYLTAMNTEAF
>TRBJ2-2|TRBV27
ASSAIAGQVGGELF
>TRBJ2-2|TRBV25-1
ASSDGTSDTGELF
>TRBJ1-1|TRBV6-4
ASSLGLNTEAF
>TRBJ1-2|TRBV25-1
ASSESSGVYYGYT
>TRBJ2-2|TRBV5-1
ASSLGTGTGSRGELF
>TRBJ1-4|TRBV6-5
ASSYQGTGDEKLF
>TRBJ1-1|TRBV12-5
ASGLGTDTEAF
>TRBJ1-5|TRBV4-2
ASSQERQALNQPQH
>TRBJ1-2|TRBV6-5
ASSQQGDGGGYT
>TRBJ2-7|TRBV6-1
ASSPTGLEQY
>TRBJ2-1|TRBV5-6
ASSFAGTSGRSLF
>TRBJ2-1|TRBV5-6
ASSVGTSGRAWDEQF
>TRBJ2-2|TRBV6-1
ASRQTPNTGELF
>TRBJ2-7|TRBV27
ASSLSWSGRHEQY
>TRBJ1-3|TRBV30
AWSAPDRRFSGNTIY
>TRBJ1-2|TRBV6-5
ASTQGGYGYT
>TRBJ2-2|TRBV5-1
ASSFIAGGNTGELF
>TRBJ2-5|TRBV6-1
ASRSAGTDETQY
>TRBJ2-7|TRBV11-2
ASSLRSGRQGVHEQY
>TRBJ2-7|TRBV7-3
ASSTQQGNEQY
>TRBJ2-7|TRBV4-1
ASSQGGSEQY
>TRBJ2-7|TRBV10-3
AISDGLAASYEQY
>TRBJ2-7|TRBV11-2
ASSPRGTQRGQY